Sequencing of this T cell receptor beta chain was carried out in a study of shared clonotypes between healthy human individuals (dated by TCRdb to about 2020). Concerning the study at large: A couple of women and a few men aged 18 to 49 years were included in the cohort. Leukapheresis yielded between about 0.85 and 10 billion PBMCs per donor. Libraries were prepared and TCR repertoires were sequenced by different laboratories using diverse techniques, in order to increase sequencing depth and limit assay-specific biases. For each donor, CD4 naive and CD4 memory were each run on three plates, CD8 naive on two plates, and CD8 memory on one plate. To estimate repertoire size and how much clonotype sharing occurs between individuals, the study deeply sequenced the blood TCR repertoires of five healthy adults. General study outcomes and caveats: When a handful of donors were compared, the shared fraction of clonotypes was about 5% for naive CD4, 3% to 4% for naive CD8, 2% to 2.5% for memory CD4, and around 0.37% for memory CD8. Compared with non-shared clonotypes, clonotypes shared by all four sorted-subset donors had higher generation probabilities. Only blood was sampled, and tissue TCR repertoires likely differ from those in blood. The small number of donors limited the genetic and exposure-history diversity represented. Based on pairwise subsampling, the degree of clonotype sharing among donors was expected to be affected by sequencing depth. Naive subsets generally had larger estimated clonotype richness than memory subsets. Rarefaction of sorted-subset datasets indicated incomplete sequencing despite the large sequencing depth.

Comment on this clone: Its target antigen remains unknown. The record has no base qualities; no much larger clone is one base away.

Trimming removed 0 bases from V and 3 bases from J, leaving 10 bases between the germline ends. From the cysteine up to the phenylalanine, the CDR3 has a length of 14 residues. Only CDR3 DNA is held: 42 bases, read in frame from base 1. Via the germline V gene, CDR1 is SGDLS and CDR2 YYNGEE. Donors were healthy HIV-negative adults with no recently reported acute infections or vaccinations. Every donor was a Caucasian adult residing in Nashville, Tennessee, USA. CD4+ T cells were enriched by magnetic negative selection, after which naive cells were positively selected on CD45RA and the negative fraction was taken as the memory subset. After blood collection by leukapheresis, PBMCs were isolated using Ficoll-Histopaque density gradient centrifugation and then cryopreserved in the vapor phase of liquid nitrogen. Analytical flow cytometry was used to check the purity and quantity of every magnetically sorted T cell population. Genomic DNA was isolated from each sorted fraction and quantified by UV absorbance on a Nanodrop 2000c.

TCR CDR3 regions were amplified from genomic DNA by multiplex PCR using the deep immunoSEQ assay. Extracted genomic DNA from each cell subset was distributed evenly across all wells of several immunoSEQ 96-well plates, and each plate was treated as a replicate. For sorted subsets, around 200 ng genomic DNA, equal to 25,000 to 35,000 T cell genomes, was loaded into each replicate PCR. Purified libraries were quantified with a Qubit 3.0 fluorometer, sized on a Bioanalyzer 2100, and re-quantified with the KAPA Library Quantification kit. Each immunoSEQ 96-well plate was sequenced on its own single-read 150-cycle Illumina NextSeq 550 flow cell. The authors' pipeline ran thus. Because the immunoSEQ output included only junctional sequences and no quality scores, the filtering could not be the same as the filtering used for full-length reads. To assign V/J genes and CDR3, sequences were annotated using PyIR, a Python wrapper for IgBLAST v1.9, with IMGT germline references. Reads with weak V/J assignments (E-value above 1e-6), missing CDR3, stop codons, out-of-frame junctions, or ambiguous translated residues were removed. V3J clonotypes were defined as sequences sharing an identical inferred V gene, J gene, and CDR3 amino acid sequence. Percentage overlap between repertoires was computed as shared unique clonotypes divided by the size of the smaller repertoire. Repertoire richness was assessed with RTK rarefaction, the Chao1 estimator, and Recon v2.1 estimates of unobserved clonotypes. For all TCRbeta clonotypes obtained by the gDNA method from a few donors, generation probabilities were computed with OLGA. In its TCRdb copy, this immuneACCESS table keeps in-frame sequences only and misses some clones. Where compared with another copy, unresolved V genes explain less than half of these, and the others have no known cause. V and J calls and clone size are given by that table; D and trimming were obtained from the DNA. This sample comprises about 2 million clones, 95% of them detected only once. The top ten constitute 0.1% to 0.15% of the sample.

This TCR was recovered from a man in his late teens or twenties in good health. The sequencing input was naive CD4+ T cells sorted from blood. In light of the paper, this sample's cell subset or site label describes: CD45RA+ positively selected. The rearrangement joined TRBV9 to TRBJ2-7, with the D gene uncertain. CDR3 sequence: CASSVASAGYEQYF. The base sequence is TGTGCCAGCAGCGTAGCTTCAGCAGGCTACGAGCAGTACTTC.